This passage covers 10 T cell receptor beta chains from one sample sequenced in a study of blood T cell repertoires in COVID-19. Profiling relied on immunoSEQ multiplex PCR, and the TCRdb table lists in-frame clones only, not all of them. Of hundreds of thousands of clones listed, 81% are singletons. The sequenced material came from peripheral blood. The receptors were sampled from a woman of 80 years or more with acute or convalescent COVID-19.

This chain joins TRBV5-1 and TRBJ2-3; D not resolved. CDR1 and CDR2 (germline): SGHRS, YFSETQ. This CDR3 comprises 12 residues. V lost 0 bases and J lost 4, with 3 bases in between. In nucleotides, the CDR3 is TGCGCCAGCAGCTTGGCCTCAGATACGCAGTATTTT. Its protein is CASSLASDTQYF.

J is TRBJ2-1 and V is TRBV4-2; TRBD2 might be the D (6 bases). V lost 0 bases to trimming and J lost 8 bases, with 17 bases between them. CDR1 and CDR2 from the germline V gene are LGHNA and YNFKEQ. The CDR3 sequence is 16 residues long. The CDR3 region is CASSQDVGGKGDEQFF. CDR3 sequence (DNA): TGTGCCAGCAGCCAAGACGTTGGGGGGAAGGGAGATGAGCAGTTCTTC.

The chain couples TRBV6-6 to TRBJ2-1; D gene uncertain. V shed 7 bases and J shed 7 bases, with 20 bases lying between them. Germline values: CDR1 MNHNY, CDR2 SVGAGI (reference sequence). The CDR3 is 15 amino acids. The CDR3 DNA is TGTGCCAGCACCACGAGCCAGGCAGGTAGGAATGAGCAGTTCTTC. This encodes CASTTSQAGRNEQFF.

This clone was seen more than once but under ten times. This chain uses TRBV11-2 with TRBJ1-5; D is possibly TRBD1 (6 bases). CDR1 and CDR2 from the germline V gene are SGHAT and FQNNGV. Between the trimmed V and J ends, which lost 6 bases and 3 bases, there was a span of 15 bases. This CDR3 has 15 residues. DNA of the CDR3: TGTGCCAGCAGTAAAGACGGACAGATCAATCAGCCCCAGCATTTT. Its translation is CASSKDGQINQPQHF.

The count of this clone is one. The genes are TRBV19 and TRBJ2-7; 7 bases align to TRBD1. Germline V gives CDR1 LNHDA, CDR2 SQIVND (reference sequence). The J segment lost 3 bases and the V segment lost 1 base, leaving 6 bases of the junction unmatched. This CDR3 has 15 amino acids. CDR3 bases: TGTGCCAGTAGTATAGCGCCCGCAGGGGGCTACGAGCAGTACTTC. The encoded protein is CASSIAPAGGYEQYF.

This clone was detected once. V gene TRBV18 combines with J gene TRBJ2-1; D gene unclear. Trimming took 4 bases from V and 10 from J, leaving 11 bases between them. CDR3 length: 12 residues. The germline gives CDR1 KGHSH, CDR2 LQKENI. The CDR3 DNA sequence: TGTGCCAGCTCACAACCCGTCGGGGAGCAGTTCTTC. Amino acids: CASSQPVGEQFF.

The genes are TRBV6-4 and TRBJ1-2; 9 nucleotides line up with TRBD1. V lost 3 bases and J lost 3; bases outside the gene matches: 5. This CDR3 is built from 15 residues. Germline assignment: CDR1 MRHNA and CDR2 SNTAGT. CDR3 in amino acids: CASSERWTGDYGYTF. In nucleotides, the CDR3 is TGTGCCAGCAGTGAAAGGTGGACAGGGGACTATGGCTACACCTTC.

The J gene is TRBJ2-5, the V gene TRBV20-1; 11 bases match TRBD2. Germline V gives CDR1 DFQATT, CDR2 SNEGSKA (reference sequence). After removal of 3 bases from V and 0 bases from J, the junction contained 9 bases not matched to a gene. The CDR3 contains 17 residues. The CDR3 sequence: CSASSLTSGSNQETQYF. The CDR3 DNA reads TGCAGTGCTAGTTCCCTAACTAGCGGGAGTAACCAAGAGACCCAGTACTTC.

V and J are TRBV3-1 (or the pseudogene TRBV3-2) and TRBJ2-3; 7 nucleotides agree with TRBD2. Per the germline V gene, CDR1 is LGHDT and CDR2 is YNNKEL (reference sequence). This CDR3 spans 13 amino acids. Germline trimming cut 1 base from V and 8 bases from J; bases unmatched to any gene: 3. This chain's CDR3 is CASSQGWGGTQYF. The CDR3 DNA follows: TGTGCCAGCAGCCAAGGGTGGGGGGGTACGCAGTATTTT.

V is TRBV7-9 and J is TRBJ1-3, with D perhaps TRBD1 (5 bases). V was shortened by 3 bases and J by 0 bases, with 12 bases between the two germline ends. In germline, CDR1 is SEHNR, CDR2 FQNEAQ (reference sequence). CDR3 length equals 16 residues. CDR3 loop: CASSFDSISSGNTIYF. The CDR3 DNA reads TGTGCCAGCAGCTTCGACAGCATATCCTCTGGAAACACCATATATTTT.